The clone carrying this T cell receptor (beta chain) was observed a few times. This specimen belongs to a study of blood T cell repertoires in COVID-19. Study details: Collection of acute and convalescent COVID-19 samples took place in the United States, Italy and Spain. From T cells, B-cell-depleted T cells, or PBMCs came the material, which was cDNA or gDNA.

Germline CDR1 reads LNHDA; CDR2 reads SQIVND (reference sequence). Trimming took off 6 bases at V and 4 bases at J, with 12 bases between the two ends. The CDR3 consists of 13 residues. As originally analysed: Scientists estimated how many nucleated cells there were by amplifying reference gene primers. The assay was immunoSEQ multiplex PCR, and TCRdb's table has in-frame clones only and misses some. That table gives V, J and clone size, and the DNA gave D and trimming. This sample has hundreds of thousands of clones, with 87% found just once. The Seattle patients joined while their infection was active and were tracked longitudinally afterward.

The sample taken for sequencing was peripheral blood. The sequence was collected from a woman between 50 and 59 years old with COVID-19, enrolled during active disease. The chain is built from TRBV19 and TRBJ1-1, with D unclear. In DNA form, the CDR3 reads TGTGCCAGTAGGAGGGCCGGAGGCACTGAAGCTTTCTTT. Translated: CASRRAGGTEAFF.